Presented here are 8 T cell receptor beta chains from one specimen sequenced in a study of T cells in Graves' hyperthyroidism and ophthalmopathy. TCR beta CDR3 regions were amplified from RNA. The HTBI primer set drove a first-round RT-PCR of the TCR CDR3. TCRdb passed the multiplex PCR reads through MiXCR, listing each CDR3 protein once. The sample has around 370,000 distinct CDR3 sequences, roughly 20% seen once. Sequencing used blood. The receptors come from a man aged 18 to 30 with Graves' ophthalmopathy.

This clonotype was recorded at least ten times. The chain has TRBV2 and TRBJ1-1; maybe TRBD1 (6 bases). The CDR3 has 14 residues. With 7 bases removed from V and 5 bases from J, the gap between germline ends came to 17 bases. The germline V gene has CDR1 SNHLY and CDR2 FYNNEI. The CDR3 DNA sequence: TGTGCCAGCATCAACTGGGGGCGGGAGACTGAAGCTTTCTTT. This encodes CASINWGRETEAFF.

On this clonotype itself: One base away lies a much larger clone, so this may be a sequencing read error. The chain is built from TRBV28 and TRBJ1-1, with D perhaps matching TRBD1 (5 bases). With 7 bases removed from V and 9 bases from J, the gap between germline ends came to 15 bases. CDR1 MDHEN and CDR2 SYDVKM come from the germline V gene. This CDR3 is built from 12 residues. The CDR3 bases are TGTGCCAGCACCCAGGGTTGGGGTAAAGCTTTCTTT. It yields the protein CASTQGWGKAFF.

This clonotype was seen repeatedly, ten times or more. The chain has TRBV3-1 and TRBJ2-5, with a weak D call TRBD1 (5 bases). Germline-derived CDR1 and CDR2 are LGHDT and YNNKEL (reference sequence). V was cut by 1 base and J by 4 bases, with 13 bases left in between. The CDR3 is 15 amino acids. The CDR3 coding sequence is TGTGCCAGCAGCCAAGCACAAGACAGACTAGAGACCCAGTACTTC. As protein: CASSQAQDRLETQYF.

With respect to this clonotype: This may be a read error, as it is one base from a much larger clone. The gene calls are TRBV29-1 and TRBJ1-1; D is perhaps TRBD1 (6 bases). Germline CDR1 and CDR2: SQVTM and ANQGSEA. The length of the CDR3 is 13 residues. Between the trimmed V and J ends, which lost 7 bases and 7 bases, there was a span of 19 bases. This CDR3 reads CSAGRDMGVEAFF. In DNA form, the CDR3 reads TGCAGCGCCGGCCGGGACATGGGGGTTGAAGCTTTCTTT.

The rearrangement uses TRBV7-3 and TRBJ1-2; D is ambiguous. CDR1 SGHTA and CDR2 FQGTGA come from the germline V gene. Deletions cut 0 bases from V and 2 bases from J, with 7 bases between. This CDR3 comprises 14 residues. In DNA, the CDR3 is TGTGCCAGCAGCTTAACGCCAGACAACTATGGCTACACCTTC. It translates to CASSLTPDNYGYTF.

This clonotype was counted ten times or more. The chain has TRBV3-1 and TRBJ2-1; 9 bases map to TRBD2. V lost 1 base to trimming and J lost 7 bases; unmatched junction nucleotides: 5. Germline CDR1 LGHDT, CDR2 YNNKEL (reference sequence). The CDR3 contains 15 residues. The CDR3 DNA reads as TGTGCCAGCAGCCAAGGCTCTAGCGGGGTGAATGAGCAGTTCTTC. Amino acids: CASSQGSSGVNEQFF.

This clonotype was found many times. V and J are TRBV7-8 and TRBJ1-1; D gene uncertain. The CDR3 is 14 amino acids. CDR1 is SGHVS and CDR2 is FQNEAQ in the germline V gene. V lost 5 bases, J lost 3 bases, and 13 bases lay in between. The CDR3, as DNA: TGTGCCAGCAGCCCCGCGTTTCTTGACACTGAAGCTTTCTTT. Its protein is CASSPAFLDTEAFF.

V and J are TRBV5-1 and TRBJ1-4, with D perhaps TRBD1 (6 bases). Between the trimmed V and J ends, which lost 0 bases and 2 bases, there was a span of 8 bases. CDR1 and CDR2 from the germline V gene are SGHRS and YFSETQ. The CDR3 has 15 amino acids. CDR3 nucleotides: TGCGCCAGCAGCTTGGGGCAGGGGACTAATGAAAAACTGTTTTTT. Amino acid sequence: CASSLGQGTNEKLFF.